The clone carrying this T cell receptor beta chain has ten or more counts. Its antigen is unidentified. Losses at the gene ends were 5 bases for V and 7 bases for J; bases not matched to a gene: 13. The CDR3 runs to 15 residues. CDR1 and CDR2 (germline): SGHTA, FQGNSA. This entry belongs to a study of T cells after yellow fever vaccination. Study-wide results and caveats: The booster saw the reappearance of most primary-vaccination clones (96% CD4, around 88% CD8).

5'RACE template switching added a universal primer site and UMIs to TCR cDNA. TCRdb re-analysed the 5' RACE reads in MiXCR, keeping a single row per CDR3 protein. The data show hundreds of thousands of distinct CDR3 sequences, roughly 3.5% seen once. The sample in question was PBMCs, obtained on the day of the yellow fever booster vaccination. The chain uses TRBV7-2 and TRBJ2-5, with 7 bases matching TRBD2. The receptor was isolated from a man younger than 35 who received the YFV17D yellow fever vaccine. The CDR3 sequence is CASSPIRGRVGTQYF. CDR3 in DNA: TGTGCCAGCAGCCCAATCCGAGGGAGGGTAGGGACCCAGTACTTC.